This T cell receptor beta chain emerged from a study of T cells expressing NK-cell markers (dated by TCRdb to 2018 to 2020). Broadly, across the study: In sorted CD3+CD56+NKG2C+, CD3+CD56+NKG2C- and CD3+CD56-NKG2C+ T-cell subsets from several donors, TCR beta-chain repertoires were profiled. Libraries were sequenced as 2 x 150 bp reads on Illumina HiSeq 2000/2500, MiSeq or NextSeq. Among the eight sequenced donors, only one was HCMV-seronegative, while the other seven were HCMV-seropositive. All eight donors whose samples were sequenced were randomly selected healthy volunteers, three of them men and five women.

HCMV serostatus was determined by detecting HCMV-specific IgG in serum with a commercial ELISA kit. Ficoll density gradient centrifugation was used to isolate peripheral blood mononuclear cells from blood. A note on this clonotype: Its antigen is unknown.

Here is what the overall study found, with its caveats: Those dominant clonotypes were again the most abundant among CD3+CD56-NKG2C+ cells in a handful of donors, at about 28.3-60.1%. Whether the expanded NKG2C-expressing T cell clones were specific for HCMV antigens was left unclear. In 5 to 7 donors, the dominant CD3+CD56+NKG2C+ clonotypes were found to rank among the top 10 CD8+ clonotypes and to make up roughly 1.0-7.0% of CD8+ T cells.

Data came from an Illumina HiSeq 2000. The TCR beta cDNA libraries were made using 5'RACE template switching, a step that added both a universal primer site and unique molecular identifiers. cDNA synthesis was primed from the TCR beta constant segment and was followed by two successive PCR amplification steps. Processing in the source paper ran as follows. MIGEC was used to demultiplex reads and group the reads by UMI, and MiTCR was used to assemble and quantify clonotypes. To exclude erroneous sequences, any TCR cDNA sequence not supported by at least two reads was discarded. The tcR package was used for downstream repertoire analysis, and clonotypes were matched across fractions by CDR3 nucleotide sequence plus V segment. VDJmatch was used to annotate antigen specificity against VDJdb, with one amino acid substitution allowed in CDR3. The reads were reprocessed in TCRdb, with one entry per CDR3 protein sequence and no accompanying DNA. The V and J calls come from TCRdb's annotation, not from the publication. For this sample, the table gives approximately 440,000 distinct CDR3 sequences. The top ten hold approximately 1.4% of the sample.

The TCR originated in a woman in her fifties or sixties in good health. Donor details come from another sample of the same person, matched by shared clones. Source material: blood T cells: a sorted CD56 or NKG2C T cell subset, CD4+ or CD8+ T cells, or bulk PBMC T cells (not recorded which).

The CDR3 loop reads CASSRGGSWTGELFF. This chain is built from TRBV5-1 and TRBJ2-2; TCRdb calls TRBD2, which cannot be checked without DNA. The CDR3, cysteine through phenylalanine, is 15 amino acids long. DNA is not on record. From the germline V gene, CDR1 is SGHRS and CDR2 is YFSETQ.